Listed below are T cell receptor beta chains from one sample, sequenced in a study of blood T cell repertoires in COVID-19. The repertoire was sequenced with immunoSEQ multiplex PCR; TCRdb's copy has only in-frame clones and lacks some. The sample has 250,000 to 350,000 clones, about 81% seen once. The specimen sequenced was peripheral blood. These receptors originate from a human donor with COVID-19, enrolled during active disease. The donor label of this sample is uncertain. CDR3s include the opening cysteine and the closing phenylalanine or tryptophan. A D gene is named only where the DNA matches it firmly. The listing skips clone size in some rows; elsewhere it reads once, few, many or a size class.

TRBJ2-7,TRBD1,many,TRBV29-1,TGCAGCGCTGCAGGGACAGGGGACGGCGAGCAGTACTTC,CSAAGTGDGEQYF
TRBJ2-1,NA,NA,TRBV4-2,TGTGCCAGCAGCCAAAGTTGGGAGTACAATGAGCAGTTCTTC,CASSQSWEYNEQFF
TRBJ1-6,TRBD1,few,TRBV5-1,TGCGCCAGCAGCGCCAGGGGGCCCACTAATAATTCACCCCTCCACTTT,CASSARGPTNNSPLHF
TRBJ2-3,TRBD2,NA,TRBV5-4,TGTGCCAGCAGCTTACTAGCGGACCTCACAGATACGCAGTATTTT,CASSLLADLTDTQYF
TRBJ1-1,NA,NA,TRBV11-2,TGTGCCAGCAGCTTAGTAGGAGGCAGAAGGAACACTGAAGCTTTCTTT,CASSLVGGRRNTEAFF
TRBJ1-2,TRBD1,NA,TRBV9,TGTGCCAGCAGCAACACCGGGACAGGGGGCGGTGGCTACACCTTC,CASSNTGTGGGGYTF
TRBJ1-2,NA,NA,TRBV30,TGTGCCTGGAGTACTATTCAAGGCGGCGGCTACACCTTC,CAWSTIQGGGYTF
TRBJ1-3,TRBD1,NA,TRBV6-5,TGTGCCAGCAGATACCAGGGGGCGTCTGGAAACACCATATATTTT,CASRYQGASGNTIYF
TRBJ1-1,TRBD1,NA,TRBV27,TGTGCCAGCAGTCCCGGACAGGGACACACTGAAGCTTTCTTT,CASSPGQGHTEAFF
TRBJ1-4,NA,NA,TRBV9,TGTGCCAGCAGTCAACAGGGTTTAAATGAAAAACTGTTTTTT,CASSQQGLNEKLFF
TRBJ2-3,TRBD1,NA,TRBV5-1,TGCGCCAGCAGCGAGGGGACAGGGGGCGATACGCAGTATTTT,CASSEGTGGDTQYF
TRBJ2-7,NA,once,TRBV5-1,TGCGCCAGCAGCTTGGGACCGGGAAGCTCCTACGAGCAGTACTTC,CASSLGPGSSYEQYF
TRBJ2-7,TRBD2,few,TRBV7-2,TGTGCCAGCAGCCTCGGACTAGCGGGAGACTACGAGCAGTACTTC,CASSLGLAGDYEQYF
TRBJ1-5,NA,NA,TRBV6-6,TGTGCCAGCAGTTACGGTCAGGGGCAGCCCCAGCATTTT,CASSYGQGQPQHF
TRBJ2-2,TRBD1,NA,TRBV24-1,TGTGCCGCGGGGGGACAGGGGGCTAACACCGGGGAGCTGTTTTTT,CAAGGQGANTGELFF
TRBJ2-7,NA,NA,TRBV5-1,TGCGCCAGCAGCGCCAGGATTTTAAGGGGTGAGCAGTACTTC,CASSARILRGEQYF
TRBJ1-5,NA,NA,TRBV19,TGTGCCAGTAGTACTACCGGCGGGGGCGGCTATCAGCCCCAGCATTTT,CASSTTGGGGYQPQHF
TRBJ1-1,NA,NA,TRBV12-3/TRBV12-4,TGTGCCAGCGCAAGGGGTAGGACTGAAGCTTTCTTT,CASARGRTEAFF
TRBJ2-1,NA,NA,TRBV6-6,TGTGCCAGCAGTGCCGGGACTCGAGGAAACAATGAGCAGTTCTTC,CASSAGTRGNNEQFF
TRBJ2-5,NA,NA,TRBV5-5,TGTGCCAGCAGCCTGGCCCCTAACCAAGAGACCCAGTACTTC,CASSLAPNQETQYF
TRBJ2-6,NA,NA,TRBV19,TGTGCCAGTAGCGGTATCTCTGGGGCCAACGTCCTGACTTTC,CASSGISGANVLTF
TRBJ1-5,NA,NA,TRBV7-8,TGTGCCAGCAGCCCGGGACTCGATCAGCCCCAGCATTTT,CASSPGLDQPQHF
TRBJ1-3,NA,NA,TRBV5-6,TGTGCCAGCAGCTTGCGGACAGATCCCGCTTTTGGAAACACCATATATTTT,CASSLRTDPAFGNTIYF
TRBJ1-3,NA,NA,TRBV2,TGTGCCAGCAGTGAGAGTGCCAGGAACCTAAACACCATATATTTT,CASSESARNLNTIYF
TRBJ2-5,TRBD2,NA,TRBV6-6,TGTGCCAGCAGCGCCGGGACTAGCGGAAAAGAGACCCAGTACTTC,CASSAGTSGKETQYF
TRBJ1-2,NA,few,TRBV2,TGTGCCAGCAGTGAAATAAAACTAGAGGGAAGTGGCTACACCTTC,CASSEIKLEGSGYTF
TRBJ2-1,NA,NA,TRBV6-5,TGTGCCTGGGCTGACCGAGGGCCCTACAATGAGCAGTTCTTC,CAWADRGPYNEQFF
TRBJ1-2,NA,NA,TRBV9,TGTGCCAGCAGGGTAGGAGAGGACGACAGGTTAGAAGGCTACACCTTC,CASRVGEDDRLEGYTF
TRBJ2-7,NA,NA,TRBV18,TGTGCCAGCTCACCACAGGGGTTCTCCTACGAGCAGTACTTC,CASSPQGFSYEQYF
TRBJ2-5,TRBD2,NA,TRBV19,TGTGCCAGTAGTATGAGGACTCTCGGGGGGGAGACCCAGTACTTC,CASSMRTLGGETQYF
TRBJ2-7,NA,NA,TRBV11-2,TGTGCCAGCAGCTCCCGACAGATTACCGACGAGCAGTACTTC,CASSSRQITDEQYF
TRBJ1-1,NA,NA,TRBV23-1,TGCGCCAGCAGTCGGGCCGGTGAAGCTTTCTTT,CASSRAGEAFF
TRBJ2-7,TRBD2,NA,TRBV30,TGTGCCTGGAGTCAACCGGGACTAGCGTCCTACGAGCAGTACTTC,CAWSQPGLASYEQYF
TRBJ1-1,NA,NA,TRBV28,TGTGCCAGCAGTTTACTCTCTGAGGGCACTGAAGCTTTCTTT,CASSLLSEGTEAFF
TRBJ2-7,NA,once,TRBV11-3,TGTGCCAGCAGTGGATCGACAGGCCCCGAGCAGTACTTC,CASSGSTGPEQYF
TRBJ2-7,NA,NA,TRBV21-1,TGTGCCAGCAGCCCGCACGGGACTAGCGCCACCTACGAGCAGTACTTC,CASSPHGTSATYEQYF
TRBJ1-1,NA,NA,TRBV5-5,TGTGCCAGCAGCTTGGACGGGGAAAGGACTGAAGCTTTCTTT,CASSLDGERTEAFF
TRBJ2-1,TRBD2,NA,TRBV3-1/TRBV3-2,TGTGCCAGCAGCCAAGATTTTTGGACTAGCGGCAAACGCTCCTACAATGAGCAGTTCTTC,CASSQDFWTSGKRSYNEQFF
TRBJ1-2,NA,NA,TRBV20-1,TGCAGTGCTAGAGACGTGTATGGCTACACCTTC,CSARDVYGYTF
TRBJ2-3,TRBD2,NA,TRBV9,TGTGCCAGCAGCGTAGTAGCGGGGGGTACAGATACGCAGTATTTT,CASSVVAGGTDTQYF
TRBJ2-2,NA,NA,TRBV5-5,TGTGCCAGCAGCCACTACGACGATATCGGGGAGCTGTTTTTT,CASSHYDDIGELFF
TRBJ2-3,NA,NA,TRBV5-1,TGCGCCAGCAGCTTTCGTACACGCACAGATACGCAGTATTTT,CASSFRTRTDTQYF
TRBJ2-7,TRBD1,NA,TRBV9,TGTGCCAGCGGAGGGGACAGGGGGTTATCCGAGCAGTACTTC,CASGGDRGLSEQYF
TRBJ2-2,NA,NA,TRBV5-1,TGCGCCAGCAGCTTGGAGGGCGGACTGAGCACCGGGGAGCTGTTTTTT,CASSLEGGLSTGELFF
TRBJ2-5,TRBD1,NA,TRBV19,TGTGCCAGTAGTGAGGGGGCGCGAAGAGAGACCCAGTACTTC,CASSEGARRETQYF